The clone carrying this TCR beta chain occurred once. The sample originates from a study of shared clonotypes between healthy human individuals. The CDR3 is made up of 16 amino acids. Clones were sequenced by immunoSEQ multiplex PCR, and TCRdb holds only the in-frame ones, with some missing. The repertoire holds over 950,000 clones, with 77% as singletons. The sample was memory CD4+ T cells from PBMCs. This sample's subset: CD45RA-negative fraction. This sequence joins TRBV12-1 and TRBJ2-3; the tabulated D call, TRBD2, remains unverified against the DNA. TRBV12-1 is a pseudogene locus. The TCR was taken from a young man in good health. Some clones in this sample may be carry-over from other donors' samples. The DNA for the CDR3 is TGTGCCAGCAGCCATGGGACTAGCGGGAGTATGGATACGCAGTATTTT. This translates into CASSHGTSGSMDTQYF.